Below, 5 T cell receptor beta chains from the same sample are listed, as sequenced in a study of blood T cell repertoires in COVID-19. Sequenced by immunoSEQ multiplex PCR; TCRdb stores in-frame clones only, minus some. The data show 200,000 to 300,000 clones, 70% to 90% seen once. Sequenced material: peripheral blood. The receptors were gathered from a man between 50 and 59 years old with acute or convalescent COVID-19.

This clone came up once. The chain couples TRBV2 to TRBJ1-2; possible D gene TRBD1, 6 bases. The CDR3 length is 12 residues. Trimming stripped 10 bases from V and 6 bases from J, with 15 bases between. Germline V gene data show CDR1 as SNHLY and CDR2 as FYNNEI. The CDR3 region has the DNA TGTGCCAACGAACGAGGGGGGGATGGCTACACCTTC. Its translation: CANERGGDGYTF.

The V call is TRBV5-1, the J call TRBJ1-1, with D tentatively TRBD1 (5 bases). Germline lookup yields CDR1 SGHRS and CDR2 YFSETQ. V was cut by 1 base and J by 4 bases, with 11 bases left in between. The length of the CDR3 is 14 residues. The CDR3 sequence is CASSLQGSLTEAFF. DNA of the CDR3: TGCGCCAGCAGCTTGCAGGGTTCCCTCACTGAAGCTTTCTTT.

The gene calls are TRBV7-9 and TRBJ2-7; 9 positions match TRBD1. Trimming cost V 6 bases and J 5 bases; bases outside gene matches: 8. The CDR3 totals 14 residues. Germline CDR1 is SEHNR and CDR2 is FQNEAQ (reference sequence). DNA for the CDR3: TGTGCCAGCAGGAAACAGGGGGCTTATGACGAGCAGTACTTC. Translated, it gives CASRKQGAYDEQYF.

This clone occurred a few times. The chain is built from TRBV6-1 and TRBJ1-2, with 9 bases matching TRBD1. V dropped 1 base and J dropped 6; count of bases not matched to a gene: 9. The CDR3 is 16 residues long. The germline V gene has CDR1 MNHNS and CDR2 SASEGT. In DNA form, the CDR3 reads TGTGCCAGCAGTGAAGTTGTAACAGGGGGCTCAAATGGCTACACCTTC. As protein: CASSEVVTGGSNGYTF.

There are a few counts of this clone. The V and J genes are TRBV10-2 and TRBJ2-2; 13 bases agree with TRBD2. This CDR3 contains 15 residues. V shed 8 bases and J 6 bases; nucleotides not matched to a gene: 6. Looked up from germline, CDR1 is WSHSY and CDR2 is SAAADI. This CDR3 is CASGGTSGKAGELFF. The CDR3 DNA reads TGCGCCAGCGGAGGGACTAGCGGGAAGGCCGGGGAGCTGTTTTTT.